This entry lists 13 T cell receptor beta chains sequenced from one sample in a study of metastatic and nonmetastatic thyroid tumors. With MiXCR, TCRdb called clones anew from the PCR reads. The table includes more than 40,000 clones, 3% to 3.5% detected once. No treatment of any kind had been given to any patient before thyroid surgery. Sequences were obtained from blood. The receptors originated from a female donor with papillary thyroid cancer or a benign thyroid nodule (not recorded which). Some clones in this sample may be carry-over from other donors' samples.

This clone has at least ten counts. A much larger clone lies one base from this, so it may be a read error. This chain joins TRBV10-3 and TRBJ2-3; TRBD2 agrees at 10 bases. This CDR3 is built from 14 residues. Germline lookup yields CDR1 ENHRY and CDR2 SYGVKD. The CDR3 loop reads CAIRPGLATGTQYF. The CDR3 DNA reads TGTGCCATCAGACCGGGACTAGCGACAGGTACGCAGTATTTT.

Only a few counts were recorded for this clone. The CDR3 bases are TGTGCCAGCAGCGCGAAACGGGGGGCTAGCCGGGAGGGTGAAAGCTCCTACAATGAGCAGTTCTTC. Translating gives CASSAKRGASREGESSYNEQFF. The chain has TRBV7-2 and TRBJ2-1, with 8 positions matching TRBD2. Germline CDR1 reads SGHTA; CDR2 reads FQGNSA. Trimming removed 5 bases from V and 0 bases from J; junction bases left unmatched: 24. The CDR3 totals 22 residues.

There are many counts of this clone. The gene calls are TRBV5-5 and TRBJ1-1, with D uncertain. Germline assignment: CDR1 SGHKS and CDR2 YYEKEE (reference sequence). Trimming shortened V by 0 bases and J by 6 bases, and 15 bases separated the two germline ends. The CDR3 runs to 15 residues. The CDR3, as DNA: TGTGCCAGCAGCTTGGAACTTTCCCGGGTGGCTGAAGCTTTCTTT. It yields the protein CASSLELSRVAEAFF. Full variable domain (outside the CDR3, taken from reference TRBV5-5 and TRBJ1-1): DAGVTQSPTHLIKTRGQQVTLRCSPISGHKSVSWYQQVLGQGPQFIFQYYEKEERGRGNFPDRFSARQFPNYSSELNVNALLLGDSALYLCASSLELSRVAEAFFGQGTRLTVV.

With respect to this clone: Other DNA sequences in this specimen translate into the identical CDR3. J is TRBJ1-2 and V is TRBV20-1; no firm D call. Germline V gives CDR1 DFQATT, CDR2 SNEGSKA (reference sequence). V lost 8 bases, J lost 4 bases, and 11 bases lay in between. The CDR3 covers 11 residues. CDR3 DNA sequence: TGCAGTCCATCATTGACCTATGGCTACACCTTC. It codes for CSPSLTYGYTF.

This clone appeared many times. CDR3 nucleotide sequence: TGTGCCAGCAGTTTTACAGAAAACACCATATATTTT. It specifies CASSFTENTIYF. The chain links TRBV12-3 or TRBV12-4 to TRBJ1-3, with no clear D. V shed 3 bases and J shed 6 bases, with 6 bases lying between them. The CDR3 covers 12 residues.

A few counts support this clone. The V gene is TRBV6-1, the J gene TRBJ1-2; the match to TRBD1 covers 9 bases. The ends lost 1 base at V and 7 bases at J; junction bases unmatched: 4. The germline V gene encodes CDR1 MNHNS and CDR2 SASEGT. The CDR3 has 14 residues. CDR3: CASSEGRDRAGYTF. CDR3 nucleotides: TGTGCCAGCAGTGAAGGGAGGGACAGGGCTGGCTACACCTTC.

This clone was counted at least ten times. The chain combines TRBV7-9 with TRBJ2-5, with TRBD2 matching 7 bases. V lost 6 bases to trimming and J lost 4 bases; unmatched junction nucleotides: 2. The CDR3 is made up of 12 amino acids. Germline CDR1 and CDR2: SEHNR and FQNEAQ (reference sequence). The CDR3 reads CASRSSGETQYF. CDR3 coding DNA: TGTGCCAGCAGGTCTAGCGGAGAGACCCAGTACTTC. Supplemented by reference TRBV7-9 and TRBJ2-5, the full variable domain reads DTGVSQNPRHKITKRGQNVTFRCDPISEHNRLYWYRQTLGQGPEFLTYFQNEAQLEKSRLLSDRFSAERPKGSFSTLEIQRTEQGDSAMYLCASRSSGETQYFGPGTRLLVL.

This clone appeared a few times. The chain joins TRBV6-1 to TRBJ2-7; 10 nucleotides match TRBD2. V lost 3 bases and J lost 4; bases outside the gene matches: 3. Per germline, CDR1 MNHNS and CDR2 SASEGT. The CDR3 runs to 14 residues. The CDR3 sequence: CASSDGSGRYEQYF. The CDR3 coding sequence is TGTGCCAGCAGTGACGGTAGCGGGAGGTACGAGCAGTACTTC.

V usage is TRBV27 and J usage is TRBJ1-1; D might be TRBD1 (5 bases). Germline assignment: CDR1 MNHEY and CDR2 SMNVEV (reference sequence). V was pared by 6 bases and J by 10 bases, with 12 bases between. The CDR3 loop spans 11 amino acids. CDR3 sequence: CASRFQGRAFF. The CDR3 DNA sequence: TGTGCCAGCAGATTTCAGGGTAGAGCTTTCTTT.

This clone showed up just a few times. A single base separates this from a much larger clone, so it may be a read error. The rearrangement links TRBV2 to TRBJ1-4; D is uncertain. CDR1 is SNHLY and CDR2 is FYNNEI in the germline V gene. The CDR3 spans 15 residues. The CDR3 sequence: CASLPVGRANEKLSF. The CDR3 region has the DNA TGTGCCAGCCTCCCTGTCGGGCGGGCTAATGAAAAACTGTCTTTT.

Only a few counts were recorded for this clone. The chain recombines TRBV7-3 with TRBJ2-3; TRBD2 matches 10 bases. The V and J ends lost 2 bases and 1 base, in that order; junction bases with no gene match: 0. Germline CDR1 SGHTA, CDR2 FQGTGA. The CDR3 sequence is 15 residues long. As DNA, the CDR3 is TGTGCCAGCAGCTTACTAGCGGGAGGCACAGATACGCAGTATTTT. It specifies CASSLLAGGTDTQYF.

This clone was counted at least ten times. V and J are TRBV12-3 or TRBV12-4 and TRBJ2-3, with D possibly being TRBD2 (6 bases). V gave up 0 bases and J gave up 0 bases, with 16 bases separating them. The CDR3 extends over 18 amino acids. CDR3 loop: CASSLAVGSGTSTDTQYF. Written as DNA, the CDR3 is TGTGCCAGCAGTTTAGCGGTCGGTAGCGGAACTAGCACAGATACGCAGTATTTT.

This clone was seen at least ten times. The chain joins TRBV11-2 to TRBJ2-6; 8 nucleotides match TRBD2. Unmatched junction bases numbered 5, after V lost 1 base and J lost 0 bases. Germline V CDR1 and CDR2: SGHAT, FQNNGV. The CDR3 is 18 residues long. The CDR3 sequence is CASSLVPLAGSGANVLTF. The DNA of the CDR3 is TGTGCCAGCAGCTTAGTACCCCTAGCGGGCTCTGGGGCCAACGTCCTGACTTTC.